The clone carrying this T cell receptor (beta chain) was picked up many times. The V end was cut by 6 bases, the J end by 1 base, with 12 bases between. Germline assignment: CDR1 LGHDT and CDR2 YNNKEL (reference sequence). The CDR3 has 14 residues. This record comes from a study of patients and donors after allogeneic stem cell transplantation. TCRdb used MiXCR to reprocess the RT-PCR reads, holding one entry per CDR3 protein. The table shows hundreds of thousands of distinct CDR3 sequences, with about a sixth occurring only once. Material for sequencing was blood, either unsorted or a sorted T cell fraction (not recorded which). The rearrangement links TRBV3-1 to TRBJ2-5; tentative D call: TRBD2 (6 bases). This receptor was taken from a human donor who was either an allogeneic HSCT recipient or a stem cell or donor lymphocyte infusion donor (not recorded which). It is not recorded whose cells these are; they may come from a transplant donor. The CDR3 reads CASSSAGPQETQYF. The DNA of the CDR3 is TGTGCCAGCAGTTCGGCGGGACCCCAAGAGACCCAGTACTTC.